These T cell receptor beta chains were read from a single sample in a study of CD8 T cells in ankylosing spondylitis. TCRdb passed the 5' RACE reads through MiXCR, listing each CDR3 protein once. This table holds more than 500,000 distinct CDR3 sequences, about 5.7% found once. The sequenced sample consisted of blood, either unsorted or a sorted T cell fraction (not recorded which). The receptors shown here come from a male donor with ankylosing spondylitis. Each CDR3 is given with its conserved first and last residue. The D gene is left open where the match is weak. Only some rows state a clone size, as once, few, many or a class for expanded clones.

many,NA,TRBV9,TRBJ2-2,CASSVDGRTGELFF,TGTGCCAGCAGCGTAGATGGTAGGACCGGGGAGCTGTTTTTT
many,TRBD2,TRBV12-3/TRBV12-4,TRBJ2-7,CASSFGTSGVYEQYF,TGTGCCAGCAGTTTTGGGACTAGCGGGGTCTACGAGCAGTACTTC
many,NA,TRBV4-3,TRBJ1-2,CASSQDRETDYGYTF,TGCGCCAGCAGCCAAGATAGGGAGACAGACTATGGCTACACCTTC
many,NA,TRBV12-3/TRBV12-4,TRBJ1-3,CASSPRGGSSGNTIYF,TGTGCCAGCAGTCCCCGGGGTGGGTCGTCTGGAAACACCATATATTTT
many,NA,TRBV12-3/TRBV12-4,TRBJ2-1,CASSLWGLAIVNEQFF,TGTGCCAGCAGTTTATGGGGGCTAGCGATCGTTAATGAGCAGTTCTTC
many,NA,TRBV6-1,TRBJ2-3,CASTNPGGGGPDTQYF,TGTGCCAGCACTAACCCTGGGGGTGGTGGGCCAGATACGCAGTATTTT
NA,NA,TRBV20-1,TRBJ2-3,CSAGGPRGLLDTQYF,TGCAGTGCTGGGGGTCCTAGGGGCCTTTTAGATACGCAGTATTTT
few,NA,TRBV29-1,TRBJ2-7,CSVGLPREQYF,TGCAGCGTTGGCCTTCCCAGGGAGCAGTACTTC
many,NA,TRBV4-3,TRBJ2-7,CASSQEDRPSFEQYF,TGCGCCAGCAGCCAAGAGGACCGACCAAGCTTCGAGCAGTACTTC
many,NA,TRBV29-1,TRBJ2-2,CSARQDLTGELFF,TGCAGCGCTCGACAGGACCTTACCGGGGAGCTGTTTTTT
NA,NA,TRBV20-1,TRBJ1-1,CSARPVTEAFF,TGCAGTGCGAGACCGGTCACTGAAGCTTTCTTT
many,TRBD2,TRBV28,TRBJ2-5,CASRRAGERETQYF,TGTGCCAGCAGGCGAGCGGGAGAACGTGAGACCCAGTACTTC
many,TRBD1,TRBV12-3/TRBV12-4,TRBJ1-2,CASSPQGRQKGYTF,TGTGCCAGCAGTCCACAGGGGAGGCAAAAAGGCTACACCTTC
few,TRBD2,TRBV7-3,TRBJ2-2,CASSLRGIAGATGELFF,TGTGCCAGCAGCTTGCGCGGAATAGCGGGGGCAACCGGGGAGCTGTTTTTT
many,TRBD1,TRBV5-1,TRBJ1-4,CASSIYTAGTGEKLFF,TGCGCCAGCAGCATTTATACGGCCGGGACAGGGGAAAAACTGTTTTTT
many,NA,TRBV5-1,TRBJ1-4,CASSFSGDDEKLFF,TGCGCCAGCAGCTTCTCCGGGGATGATGAAAAACTGTTTTTT
many,NA,TRBV7-9,TRBJ1-5,CASSPGDTISNQPQHF,TGTGCCAGCAGCCCCGGGGACACCATTAGCAATCAGCCCCAGCATTTT
many,TRBD2,TRBV29-1,TRBJ2-1,CSAGLVTSVDEQFF,TGCAGCGCGGGACTAGTTACAAGTGTCGATGAGCAGTTCTTC
NA,NA,TRBV6-2/TRBV6-3,TRBJ2-3,CASSQRDTDTQYF,TGTGCCAGCAGCCAACGGGACACAGATACGCAGTATTTT
many,NA,TRBV6-5,TRBJ2-7,CASRDRSYEQYF,TGTGCCAGCAGGGACAGATCCTACGAGCAGTACTTC
many,NA,TRBV5-1,TRBJ1-2,CASSLAVLGIYGYTF,TGCGCCAGCAGCTTGGCCGTCCTGGGGATATATGGCTACACCTTC
few,TRBD1,TRBV7-8,TRBJ2-7,CASSLQGQGEQYF,TGTGCCAGCAGCTTACAAGGACAGGGGGAGCAGTACTTC
many,TRBD1,TRBV24-1,TRBJ1-5,CATSDRGGQPQHF,TGTGCCACCAGTGATCGAGGGGGCCAGCCCCAGCATTTT
many,NA,TRBV7-9,TRBJ2-1,CASSSLAIGYEQFF,TGTGCCAGCAGCTCTCTAGCGATAGGCTATGAGCAGTTCTTC
many,NA,TRBV7-8,TRBJ1-1,CASSLERTTWSEAFF,TGTGCCAGCAGCTTAGAACGGACCACATGGTCTGAAGCTTTCTTT
many,TRBD2,TRBV5-1,TRBJ2-3,CASSSGLAVDTQYF,TGCGCCAGCAGCTCGGGACTAGCTGTGGATACGCAGTATTTT
few,NA,TRBV28,TRBJ2-2,CASSLLHGELFF,TGTGCCAGCAGTTTACTTCACGGGGAGCTGTTTTTT
many,TRBD1,TRBV5-5,TRBJ1-2,CASSFDRELYGYTF,TGTGCCAGCAGCTTTGACAGGGAATTGTATGGCTACACCTTC
NA,TRBD2,TRBV7-9,TRBJ2-7,CASSSTSRAYEQYF,TGTGCCAGCAGCTCGACTAGCCGAGCCTACGAGCAGTACTTC
NA,TRBD2,TRBV25-1,TRBJ2-7,CASSEYNGGVSYEQYF,TGTGCCAGCAGTGAATATAACGGGGGGGTCTCCTACGAGCAGTACTTC
many,NA,TRBV7-9,TRBJ2-3,CASSGQRRGDTDTQYF,TGTGCCAGCAGCGGGCAGAGGCGGGGAGACACAGATACGCAGTATTTT
NA,NA,TRBV4-3,TRBJ2-5,CASSPHGENLYF,TGCGCCAGCAGCCCCCATGGAGAGAATCTATACTTC
few,NA,TRBV3-1,TRBJ2-5,CASSQVLQETQYF,TGTGCCAGCAGCCAAGTTTTGCAAGAGACCCAGTACTTC
many,NA,TRBV25-1,TRBJ2-1,CATYKGTSYEQFF,TGTGCCACTTATAAAGGGACTTCCTATGAGCAGTTCTTC
NA,NA,TRBV7-2,TRBJ2-7,CASSLAPSGDEQYF,TGTGCCAGCAGCTTAGCCCCCAGTGGAGACGAGCAGTACTTC
NA,NA,TRBV2,TRBJ2-7,CASSGGREGVLYYEQYF,TGTGCCAGCAGTGGAGGTCGCGAGGGGGTACTATACTACGAGCAGTACTTC
many,NA,TRBV4-2,TRBJ2-5,CASSQAGLPQETQYF,TGTGCCAGCAGCCAAGCGGGCTTGCCCCAAGAGACCCAGTACTTC
many,TRBD2,TRBV12-3/TRBV12-4,TRBJ2-5,CASSFSGQGETQYF,TGTGCCAGCAGTTTTAGCGGGCAGGGAGAGACCCAGTACTTC
many,TRBD1,TRBV28,TRBJ1-2,CASSEMTGGGYGYTF,TGTGCCAGCAGTGAGATGACAGGGGGCGGCTATGGCTACACCTTC
many,TRBD1,TRBV5-1,TRBJ2-1,CASSPDRFVQFF,TGCGCCAGCAGCCCGGACAGGTTTGTGCAGTTCTTC
many,NA,TRBV29-1,TRBJ1-2,CSVEVGTYGYTF,TGCAGCGTTGAGGTCGGGACCTATGGCTACACCTTC
many,NA,TRBV4-2,TRBJ2-5,CASSQRTQGTQYF,TGTGCCAGCAGTCAACGGACACAAGGGACCCAGTACTTC
many,TRBD2,TRBV20-1,TRBJ2-7,CSARDYPGREGDPYEQYF,TGCAGTGCTAGAGATTACCCGGGGCGGGAGGGTGATCCCTACGAGCAGTACTTC
few,NA,TRBV7-2,TRBJ2-1,CASSLDGVGEQFF,TGTGCCAGCAGCTTAGATGGGGTAGGGGAGCAGTTCTTC
many,TRBD1,TRBV9,TRBJ2-4,CASSSRTGWGTGIQYF,TGTGCCAGCAGCTCCCGGACAGGGTGGGGGACGGGCATTCAGTACTTC
many,TRBD1,TRBV5-5,TRBJ1-2,CASSKDRVGDYGYTF,TGTGCCAGCAGCAAGGACAGGGTCGGAGACTATGGCTACACCTTC
many,TRBD1,TRBV5-1,TRBJ2-5,CASSWGQGETQYF,TGCGCCAGCAGCTGGGGACAGGGGGAGACCCAGTACTTC
many,NA,TRBV2,TRBJ1-1,CASRLESGTEAFF,TGTGCCAGCAGATTAGAGTCCGGCACTGAAGCTTTCTTT
many,NA,TRBV28,TRBJ2-3,CASTATVPPDTQYF,TGTGCCAGCACCGCGACCGTACCCCCAGATACGCAGTATTTT
many,NA,TRBV7-9,TRBJ2-1,CASSLTGSQFF,TGTGCCAGCAGCTTAACGGGTTCGCAGTTCTTC
many,NA,TRBV7-9,TRBJ1-3,CASIQGDSGNTIYF,TGTGCCAGCATCCAAGGGGACTCTGGAAACACCATATATTTT
many,TRBD2,TRBV20-1,TRBJ2-1,CSATRTGTSGAPYWFF,TGCAGTGCTACCCGAACCGGGACTAGCGGTGCTCCATATTGGTTCTTC
many,TRBD2,TRBV20-1,TRBJ2-7,CSAKRGLAGDYEQYF,TGCAGTGCTAAGAGAGGGCTAGCGGGAGACTACGAGCAGTACTTC
many,NA,TRBV9,TRBJ2-1,CASSDPVQHVGANNEQFF,TGTGCCAGCAGCGACCCGGTTCAACATGTGGGGGCCAACAATGAGCAGTTCTTC
many,TRBD1,TRBV6-1,TRBJ1-5,CASSDEGQGIQPQHF,TGTGCCAGCAGTGATGAGGGACAGGGTATCCAGCCCCAGCATTTT
many,NA,TRBV5-6,TRBJ2-7,CASSLRGTGVDEQYF,TGTGCCAGCAGCTTGAGGGGGACGGGAGTGGACGAGCAGTACTTC
NA,NA,TRBV7-2,TRBJ2-5,CASSRLSVRVDQETQYF,TGTGCCAGCAGCCGTCTGTCGGTCAGGGTGGACCAAGAGACCCAGTACTTC
many,NA,TRBV5-1,TRBJ2-2,CASSLDPAGPPGELFF,TGCGCCAGCAGCTTGGATCCAGCGGGCCCACCCGGGGAGCTGTTTTTT